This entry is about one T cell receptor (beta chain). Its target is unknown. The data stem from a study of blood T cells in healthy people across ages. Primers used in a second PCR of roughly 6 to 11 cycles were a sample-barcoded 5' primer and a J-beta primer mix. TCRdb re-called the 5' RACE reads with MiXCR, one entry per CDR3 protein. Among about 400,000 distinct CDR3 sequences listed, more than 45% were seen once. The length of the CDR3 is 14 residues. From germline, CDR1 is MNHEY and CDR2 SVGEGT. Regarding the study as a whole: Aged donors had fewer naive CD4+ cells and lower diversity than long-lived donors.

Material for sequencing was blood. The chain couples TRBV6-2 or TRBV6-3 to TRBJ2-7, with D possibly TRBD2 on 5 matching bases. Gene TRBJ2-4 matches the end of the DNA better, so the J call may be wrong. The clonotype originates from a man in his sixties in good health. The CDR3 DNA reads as TGTGCCAGCAGGGAGTGGGAGGCCAAAAACATTCAGTACTTC. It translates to CASREWEAKNIQYF.